These 18 T cell receptor beta chains share one sample of origin, sequenced in a study of beta chain features in type 1 diabetes. Study-level results: Shortening of TCRB CDR3s, moderate but significant, appeared in all four CD4+ subsets of Type 1 diabetes patients.

Since all of the isolated RNA was reverse transcribed, expressed TCRB transcripts were what got sequenced. Sequencing was performed with immunoSEQ multiplex PCR; in TCRdb, only in-frame clones are kept and a portion is missing. The table includes 150,000 to 180,000 clones, 10% detected once. No antigen has been identified for these receptors. Sequenced input: central memory CD4+ T cells from blood. All receptors come from a man aged 25 to 40 with type 1 diabetes.

Concerning this clone itself: Other nucleotide sequences from this sample produce the same CDR3. The chain joins TRBV18 to TRBJ2-3, with 8 bases fitting TRBD1. There are 14 residues in the CDR3. Germline V lookup: CDR1 KGHSH, CDR2 LQKENI. V gave up 3 bases and J gave up 5 bases; unmatched junction bases: 4. This CDR3 reads CASSPGTGGDTQYF. CDR3 coding DNA: TGTGCCAGCTCACCCGGGACAGGAGGAGATACGCAGTATTTT. Drawing the rest from reference TRBV18 and TRBJ2-3, the complete variable domain is NAGVMQNPRHLVRRRGQEARLRCSPMKGHSHVYWYRQLPEEGLKFMVYLQKENIIDESGMPKERFSAEFPKEGPSILRIQQVVRGDSAAYFCASSPGTGGDTQYFGPGTRLTVL.

This clone has just a few counts. This chain links TRBV9 with TRBJ1-3; a weak D match, TRBD1 (5 bases). Trimming took 0 bases from V and 1 from J, leaving 8 bases between them. The CDR3 runs 15 residues. In germline, CDR1 is SGDLS, CDR2 YYNGEE. DNA of the CDR3: TGTGCCAGCAGCGTAGGACAGAGATCTGGAAACACCATATATTTT. It translates to CASSVGQRSGNTIYF.

This clone turned up a few times. The rearrangement joins TRBV10-3 to TRBJ2-1; D perhaps matches TRBD2 (5 bases). The ends were cut back, 10 bases at V and 4 bases at J, with 14 bases in the middle. The CDR3 is made up of 13 amino acids. CDR1 ENHRY and CDR2 SYGVKD come from the germline V gene. In DNA, the CDR3 is TGTGCCACCGGGATAATGGAATACAATGAGCAGTTCTTC. This gives the protein CATGIMEYNEQFF.

This chain uses TRBV6-5 with TRBJ2-4, with a tentative D call TRBD2 (6 bases). The ends were cut back, 10 bases at V and 7 bases at J, with 17 bases in the middle. The germline CDR1 and CDR2 sequences are MNHEY and SVGAGI. This CDR3 is built from 13 residues. CDR3 sequence reads: CATSRSGGNIQYF. Here the CDR3 DNA reads TGTGCCACCTCCCGCAGTGGGGGGAACATTCAGTACTTC.

In its sample, this clone was seen a few times. The chain combines TRBV21-1 with TRBJ2-7; TRBD2 reflects the table's D call only, with no check against the DNA. TRBV21-1 counts as a pseudogene. The CDR3 consists of 18 residues. The DNA of the CDR3 is TGTGCCAGCAGCAAATCGGGGACGGGAGACCCACTAGACTACGAGCAGTACTTC. Translating it yields CASSKSGTGDPLDYEQYF.

The V gene is TRBV5-4, the J gene TRBJ2-5, with a possible D match to TRBD1 (5 bases). CDR1 SGHNT and CDR2 YYREEE come from the germline V gene (reference sequence). V shed 3 bases and J shed 5 bases, with 11 bases lying between them. CDR3 length: 13 amino acids. The CDR3 here is CASSSDRGETQYF. CDR3 coding DNA: TGTGCCAGCAGCTCTGACAGAGGCGAGACCCAGTACTTC.

This chain joins TRBV11-3 and TRBJ2-1; maybe TRBD2 (5 bases). Trimming removed 1 base from V and 6 bases from J, with 13 bases in between. CDR1 and CDR2 from the germline V gene are SGHNT and YENEEA. This CDR3 comprises 15 residues. This CDR3 reads CASSLVGSRGNEQFF. DNA of the CDR3: TGTGCCAGCAGCTTAGTTGGGTCCCGGGGCAATGAGCAGTTCTTC.

The rearrangement joins TRBV5-6 to TRBJ2-3; D is uncertain. The V end lost 4 bases, the J end lost 4 bases, and 13 bases lay between the germline ends. The CDR3 extends over 14 amino acids. Germline V CDR1 and CDR2: SGHDT, YYEEEE. In DNA, the CDR3 is TGTGCCAGCAGCCCGCGTTGGAGCGCAGATACGCAGTATTTT. Protein sequence: CASSPRWSADTQYF.

In this sample, this clone turned up a few times. Other nucleotide sequences in the sample specify the same CDR3. The chain has TRBV9 and TRBJ1-1, with D possibly TRBD1 on 5 matching bases. Deletions cut 2 bases from V and 0 bases from J, with 8 bases between. Germline assignment: CDR1 SGDLS and CDR2 YYNGEE. This CDR3 is built from 14 residues. The CDR3 protein is CASSVAGMNTEAFF. Written as DNA, the CDR3 is TGTGCCAGCAGCGTTGCAGGGATGAACACTGAAGCTTTCTTT.

This clone was observed a few times. The chain carries TRBV9 and TRBJ1-2; D ambiguous. This CDR3 region has 14 residues. V was pared by 0 bases and J by 5 bases, with 11 bases between. Germline V lookup: CDR1 SGDLS, CDR2 YYNGEE. CDR3: CASSVDLGSYGYTF. In nucleotides, the CDR3 is TGTGCCAGCAGCGTAGACTTGGGGAGTTATGGCTACACCTTC.

The rearrangement uses TRBV7-2 and TRBJ2-7, with 9 bases identical to TRBD2. CDR1 and CDR2 (germline): SGHTA, FQGNSA. The CDR3 has 15 amino acids. Germline trimming cut 5 bases from V and 4 bases from J; bases unmatched to any gene: 9. The CDR3 DNA reads TGTGCCAGCAGCCTCGCGGCCCTAGCGGGGTACGAGCAGTACTTC. Amino acid sequence: CASSLAALAGYEQYF.

The table lists this clone with a few counts. The chain joins TRBV5-4 to TRBJ1-2; no firm D call. In germline, CDR1 is SGHNT, CDR2 YYREEE (reference sequence). CDR3 length: 12 amino acids. V gave up 4 bases and J gave up 4 bases, with 8 bases separating them. CDR3 in DNA: TGTGCCAGCAGCGTTCGGGGCTATGGCTACACCTTC. Translation: CASSVRGYGYTF.

The table lists this clone with a few counts. The J gene is TRBJ2-2, the V gene TRBV6-1, with D perhaps TRBD2 (5 bases). Between the trimmed V and J ends, which lost 7 bases and 6 bases, there was a span of 15 bases. The germline V gene encodes CDR1 MNHNS and CDR2 SASEGT. The CDR3 runs 14 residues. In DNA, the CDR3 is TGTGCCAGCACCGAGGGAACACGCTCCGGGGAGCTGTTTTTT. It yields the protein CASTEGTRSGELFF.

The chain is built from TRBV28 and TRBJ1-2, with 8 bases identical to TRBD1. The CDR3 is 14 amino acids. J gave up 7 bases and V 4 bases, and 8 bases lay outside the gene matches. Per the germline V gene, CDR1 is MDHEN and CDR2 is SYDVKM. The CDR3 nucleotides are TGTGCCAGCAGTTCCACCCCAGGGGGCTTTGGCTACACCTTC. It codes for CASSSTPGGFGYTF.

The sample holds a few counts of this clone. J is TRBJ2-7 and V is TRBV7-2; 9 bases agree with TRBD2. The CDR3 has 16 amino acids. Germline CDR1 and CDR2: SGHTA and FQGNSA. V lost 2 bases and J lost 2; bases outside the gene matches: 7. This CDR3 is CASSLTTSGQTYEQYF. The DNA for the CDR3 is TGTGCCAGCAGCTTAACGACTAGCGGACAAACCTACGAGCAGTACTTC.

This chain uses TRBV2 with TRBJ2-5, with 12 nucleotides matching TRBD2. CDR3 length equals 16 residues. Trimming removed 5 bases from V and 5 bases from J; junction bases left unmatched: 9. In germline, CDR1 is SNHLY, CDR2 FYNNEI. This CDR3 reads CASSPGLAGYQETQYF. CDR3 DNA sequence: TGTGCCAGCAGTCCTGGACTAGCGGGATATCAGGAGACCCAGTACTTC. The entire variable domain, with the rest obtained from reference TRBV2 and TRBJ2-5, is as follows: EPEVTQTPSHQVTQMGQEVILRCVPISNHLYFYWYRQILGQKVEFLVSFYNNEISEKSEIFDDQFSVERPDGSNFTLKIRSTKLEDSAMYFCASSPGLAGYQETQYFGPGTRLLVL.

V gene TRBV15 combines with J gene TRBJ1-1; tentatively, D is TRBD1 (5 bases). The V gene's germline CDR1 is LNHNV and CDR2 YYDKDF (reference sequence). This CDR3 spans 13 amino acids. V was pared by 0 bases and J by 8 bases, with 10 bases between. CDR3 DNA sequence: TGTGCCACCAGCAGAGAGTATCGGACAGAAGCTTTCTTT. This translates into CATSREYRTEAFF. The full variable domain, its missing parts supplied by reference TRBV15 and TRBJ1-1, is DAMVIQNPRYQVTQFGKPVTLSCSQTLNHNVMYWYQQKSSQAPKLLFHYYDKDFNNEADTPDNFQSRRPNTSFCFLDIRSPGLGDTAMYLCATSREYRTEAFFGQGTRLTVV.

The chain carries TRBV4-1 and TRBJ1-5, with D maybe TRBD1 (6 bases). The CDR3 spans 18 residues. V shed 2 bases and J shed 0 bases, with 17 bases lying between them. The V gene's germline CDR1 is MGHRA and CDR2 YSYEKL. The DNA of the CDR3 is TGCGCCAGCAGCCAACCAATTACAGGGATCGATAGCAATCAGCCCCAGCATTTT. Protein: CASSQPITGIDSNQPQHF.